These T cell receptor beta chains were read from a single sample in a study of PD-1 blockade in mismatch repair-deficient tumors. Some clones are missing from TCRdb's copy, which holds only in-frame ones; the method was immunoSEQ multiplex PCR. The sample consists of approximately 37,000 clones, about 85% of them appearing once. Sequenced material: peripheral blood, taken approximately 1.5 years after starting pembrolizumab. Receptor source: an adult with mismatch repair-deficient cancer. The CDR3 runs from the conserved cysteine through the conserved F or W. The order of the fields is CDR3 DNA, CDR3 protein, V gene, J gene, clone size, D gene. A D gene is named only where the DNA matches it firmly. Expanded clones get a size class; other rows say once, few or many, or leave the size out.

TGTGCCTGGAGCGCGACAGTGAACACTGAAGCTTTCTTT	CAWSATVNTEAFF	TRBV30	TRBJ1-1	NA	NA
TGTGCTAGCAGCTTAGGTGTCGCGTCCCAGGGGCCCAATGAGCAGTTCTTC	CASSLGVASQGPNEQFF	TRBV7-7	TRBJ2-1	NA	NA
TGTGCCAGCAGCGGGATGGGGGTTGGCACTGAAGCTTTCTTT	CASSGMGVGTEAFF	TRBV11-1	TRBJ1-1	NA	NA
TGTGCCAGCTCACCATTGGCTAGCGGGACAGAGACCCAGTACTTC	CASSPLASGTETQYF	TRBV18	TRBJ2-5	NA	TRBD2
TGTGCCATCAGTGAGACTGGGGCCAACGTCCTGACTTTC	CAISETGANVLTF	TRBV10-3	TRBJ2-6	NA	NA
TGTGCCAGCAGCTTATACGGGAGCAATCAGCCCCAGCATTTT	CASSLYGSNQPQHF	TRBV7-2	TRBJ1-5	NA	NA
TGTGCCAGCAGCCAATTACGGGATACGCAGTATTTT	CASSQLRDTQYF	TRBV14	TRBJ2-3	NA	NA
TGTGCCAGCAGTGTAGCGGGATATAGCACAGATACGCAGTATTTT	CASSVAGYSTDTQYF	TRBV2	TRBJ2-3	NA	TRBD2
TGTGCCAGCAGCGAGTCGGGAAGCTTCACAGATACGCAGTATTTT	CASSESGSFTDTQYF	TRBV5-4	TRBJ2-3	NA	NA
TGTGCCAGCAGCACTAGCGGCAACACAGATACGCAGTATTTT	CASSTSGNTDTQYF	TRBV7-9	TRBJ2-3	NA	TRBD2
TGTGCCAGCAGTTTACGCCCAGGCAATCAGCCCCAGCATTTT	CASSLRPGNQPQHF	TRBV27	TRBJ1-5	NA	NA
TGTGCCAGCAGCTTAATTCGAACAGGCCGGGGGACCCAGTACTTC	CASSLIRTGRGTQYF	TRBV11-3	TRBJ2-5	NA	NA
TGTGCCAGCAGCTTAGCGGCGGATACGCAGTATTTT	CASSLAADTQYF	TRBV7-2	TRBJ2-3	NA	NA
TGTGCCAGCAGTGAACTTCGGTCTGGAAACACCATATATTTT	CASSELRSGNTIYF	TRBV6-1	TRBJ1-3	NA	NA
TGTGCCAGCAGCCAGGGACCAAGGAAGGAGACCCAGTACTTC	CASSQGPRKETQYF	TRBV7-8	TRBJ2-5	NA	NA
TGTGCCAGCAGTGAAGGGGTTAAAGAGACCCAGTACTTC	CASSEGVKETQYF	TRBV2	TRBJ2-5	NA	NA
TGTGCCAGCACCCGTCTTTTAGGACAGGGGAACAATGAGCAGTTCTTC	CASTRLLGQGNNEQFF	TRBV7-9	TRBJ2-1	NA	TRBD1
TGCGCCAGCAGCTACACAGGGGATGGCTACACCTTC	CASSYTGDGYTF	TRBV5-1	TRBJ1-2	NA	TRBD1
TGTGCCAGCAGTTCAGCGGGAGGAGAGACCCAGTACTTC	CASSSAGGETQYF	TRBV6-6	TRBJ2-5	NA	TRBD2
TGTGCCAGCAGACTACAGGGGGCGGAAGCTTTCTTT	CASRLQGAEAFF	TRBV7-9	TRBJ1-1	NA	TRBD1
TGTGCCAGCAGCTTAGGTCCGGGCCTTACTAGAGAGCAGTACTTC	CASSLGPGLTREQYF	TRBV13	TRBJ2-7	NA	NA
TGCGCCAGCAGTGAGAATGGCAGGAACACTGAAGCTTTCTTT	CASSENGRNTEAFF	TRBV10-1	TRBJ1-1	few	NA
TGTGCCAGCAGTTTAGGAGGCAGTGGCTATGGCTACACCTTC	CASSLGGSGYGYTF	TRBV27	TRBJ1-2	NA	NA
TGTGCCAGCAGTTACATTGGCGGGGGCACTGAAGCTTTCTTT	CASSYIGGGTEAFF	TRBV6-5	TRBJ1-1	NA	NA
TGTGCCAGCAGCCCGGGCCTGCGGGAGACCCAGTACTTC	CASSPGLRETQYF	TRBV9	TRBJ2-5	NA	NA
TGTGCCAGCAGCCTTCGGTCAGGCGGCTACGAGCAGTACTTC	CASSLRSGGYEQYF	TRBV5-4	TRBJ2-7	NA	NA
TGTGCCATCAGTGAGTCGGGCAGGGGTGAAAGCGAGCAGTACTTC	CAISESGRGESEQYF	TRBV10-3	TRBJ2-7	NA	NA
TGTGCCAGCTTTCAGGCCCCTTTGGGGAACACTGAAGCTTTCTTT	CASFQAPLGNTEAFF	TRBV6-5	TRBJ1-1	NA	NA
TGTGCCAGCAGCCCGCGGACAGGGGGAACCGGGGAGCTGTTTTTT	CASSPRTGGTGELFF	TRBV7-2	TRBJ2-2	few	TRBD1
TGTGCCTGGTCGAAAGGGGTAGAAGAGCAGTACTTC	CAWSKGVEEQYF	TRBV30	TRBJ2-7	NA	NA
TGTGCCAGCAGCCCGGCTCCGGGACAAAAGTCAGGGGGCTACACCTTC	CASSPAPGQKSGGYTF	TRBV7-2	TRBJ1-2	NA	NA
TGTGCCACCAGCAGAGGTATGGAGGAACCATCGGAGACCCAGTACTTC	CATSRGMEEPSETQYF	TRBV15	TRBJ2-5	NA	NA
TGTGCCAGCAGTGAAGAACCCGGTGCAGGGGCCGAGCAGTACTTC	CASSEEPGAGAEQYF	TRBV6-1	TRBJ2-7	NA	NA